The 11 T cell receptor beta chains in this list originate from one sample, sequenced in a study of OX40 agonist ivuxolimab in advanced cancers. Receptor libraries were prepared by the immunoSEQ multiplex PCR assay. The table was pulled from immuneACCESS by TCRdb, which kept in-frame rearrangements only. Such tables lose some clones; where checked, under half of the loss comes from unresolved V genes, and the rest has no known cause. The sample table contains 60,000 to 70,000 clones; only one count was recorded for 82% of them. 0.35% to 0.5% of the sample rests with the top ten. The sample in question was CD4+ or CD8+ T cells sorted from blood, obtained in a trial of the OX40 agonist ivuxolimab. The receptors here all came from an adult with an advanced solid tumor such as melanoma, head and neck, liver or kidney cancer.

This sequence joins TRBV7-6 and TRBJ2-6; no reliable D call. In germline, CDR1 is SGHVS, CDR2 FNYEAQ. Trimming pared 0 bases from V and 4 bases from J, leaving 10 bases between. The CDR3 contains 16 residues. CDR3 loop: CASSLALRPGANVLTF. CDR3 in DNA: TGTGCCAGCAGCTTAGCCCTAAGACCCGGGGCCAACGTCCTGACTTTC.

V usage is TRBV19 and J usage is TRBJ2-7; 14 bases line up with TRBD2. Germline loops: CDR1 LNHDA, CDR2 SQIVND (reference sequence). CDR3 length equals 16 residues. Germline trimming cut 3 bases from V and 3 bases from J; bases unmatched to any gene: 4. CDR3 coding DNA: TGTGCCAGTAGTATGATGACTAGCGGGGGGGGCTACGAGCAGTACTTC. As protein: CASSMMTSGGGYEQYF.

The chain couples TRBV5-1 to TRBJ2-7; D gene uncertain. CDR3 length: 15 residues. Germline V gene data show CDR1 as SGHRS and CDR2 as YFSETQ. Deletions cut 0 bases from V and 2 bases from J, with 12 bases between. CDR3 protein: CASSLGVTETYEQYF. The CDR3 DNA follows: TGCGCCAGCAGCTTGGGGGTGACGGAGACCTACGAGCAGTACTTC.

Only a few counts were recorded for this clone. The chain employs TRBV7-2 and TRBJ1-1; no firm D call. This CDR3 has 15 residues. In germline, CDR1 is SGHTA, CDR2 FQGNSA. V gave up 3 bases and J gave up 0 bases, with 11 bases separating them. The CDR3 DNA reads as TGTGCCAGCAGCTTGAAGGCTTCGATGAACACTGAAGCTTTCTTT. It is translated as CASSLKASMNTEAFF.

CDR3 coding DNA: TGTGCCAGCAGTTCCGCGGGGGCTTTAACCAAAAACATTCAGTACTTC. This sequence encodes CASSSAGALTKNIQYF. The rearrangement joins TRBV28 to TRBJ2-4; perhaps TRBD2 as D (7 bases). The CDR3 extends over 16 amino acids. V lost 4 bases to trimming and J lost 2 bases, with 15 bases between them. Per germline, CDR1 MDHEN and CDR2 SYDVKM.

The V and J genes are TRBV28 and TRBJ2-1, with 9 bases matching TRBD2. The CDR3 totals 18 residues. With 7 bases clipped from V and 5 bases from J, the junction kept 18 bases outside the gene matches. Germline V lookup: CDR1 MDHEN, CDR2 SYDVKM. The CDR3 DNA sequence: TGTGCCAGCATCGGGCCCCTGGGTGGCGGGAGGGGGGACAATGAGCAGTTCTTC. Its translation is CASIGPLGGGRGDNEQFF.

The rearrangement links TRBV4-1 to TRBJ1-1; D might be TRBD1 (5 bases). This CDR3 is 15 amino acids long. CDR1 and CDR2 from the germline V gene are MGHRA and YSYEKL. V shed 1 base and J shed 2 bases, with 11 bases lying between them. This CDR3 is CASSQADGANTEAFF. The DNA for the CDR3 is TGCGCCAGCAGCCAAGCGGACGGGGCTAACACTGAAGCTTTCTTT.

Here the CDR3 DNA reads TGTGCCAGCAGTGTGGCACCACAGGGGTACGAGCAGTACGTC. This gives the protein CASSVAPQGYEQYV. The rearrangement uses TRBV6-1 and TRBJ2-7; the match to TRBD1 covers 7 bases. CDR1 and CDR2 (germline): MNHNS, SASEGT. The CDR3 runs 14 residues. V lost 4 bases, J lost 4 bases, and 7 bases stayed unmatched.

The CDR3 nucleotides are TGTGCCAGCAGCCTCGGACTAGCGGGGCCCCAAGAGACCCAGTACTTC. Translating gives CASSLGLAGPQETQYF. The J gene is TRBJ2-5, the V gene TRBV5-5; 12 positions match TRBD2. Per the germline V gene, CDR1 is SGHKS and CDR2 is YYEKEE (reference sequence). This CDR3 has 16 residues. Trimming took 4 bases from V and 1 from J; bases not matched to a gene: 5.

CDR3 region: CATSRDPTSSGGGHEQFF. CDR3 bases: TGTGCCACCAGCAGAGACCCGACCTCTAGCGGGGGGGGACATGAGCAGTTCTTC. The rearrangement uses TRBV15 and TRBJ2-1; TRBD2 matches at 12 bases. This CDR3 has 18 amino acids. The junction had 11 bases not matched to a gene; V was cut back by 0 bases and J by 8 bases. In germline, CDR1 is LNHNV, CDR2 YYDKDF (reference sequence).

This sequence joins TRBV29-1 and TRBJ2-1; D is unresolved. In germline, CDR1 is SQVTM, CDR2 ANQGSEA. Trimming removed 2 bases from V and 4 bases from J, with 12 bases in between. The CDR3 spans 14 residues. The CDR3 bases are TGCAGCGTTGAACAGGTCAACAATTACAATGAGCAGTTCTTC. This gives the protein CSVEQVNNYNEQFF.